This TCR beta chain originates from a study of blood T cell repertoires in COVID-19. Seattle's enrolled individuals joined amid active infection and were then monitored longitudinally. In the original processing: Reference gene primer amplification gave estimated nucleated cell counts. The data were produced by immunoSEQ multiplex PCR, yet TCRdb's version contains in-frame clones alone and is incomplete. V, J and clone size are those of that table, while D and trimming were read from the DNA. The data hold 400,000 to 450,000 clones, with around 91% observed a single time. The V gene end was trimmed by 2 bases and the J gene end by 5 bases; junction bases not matched to a gene: 10. Per the germline V gene, CDR1 is MNHEY and CDR2 is SVGAGI. The CDR3 is made up of 16 amino acids.

The material sequenced was peripheral blood. The sequence was collected from a woman aged 40 to 50 with COVID-19, enrolled during active disease. The rearrangement joins TRBV6-5 to TRBJ2-3, with 7 bases fitting TRBD2. In DNA form, the CDR3 reads TGTGCCAGCAGTTACGTCCTAGCGGTTGGTGAAGATACGCAGTATTTT. Translating gives CASSYVLAVGEDTQYF.